This is a list of T cell receptor beta chains from one sample in a study of response to subunit inactivated influenza vaccine. In TCRdb, the RT-PCR reads were re-called with MiXCR into one record per CDR3 protein. The sample records hundreds of thousands of distinct CDR3 sequences, 10% to 15% being singletons. Here the sequenced sample was PBMCs from blood, taken on the day of vaccination. These receptors were collected from a middle-aged man who received an inactivated influenza vaccine. Both conserved end residues are part of each CDR3. The D gene is left open where the match is weak. Some rows mark clone size as missing; the rest say once, few, many or name a class of expanded clone.

J gene	clone size	V gene	D gene	CDR3 protein	CDR3 DNA
TRBJ1-5	few	TRBV5-5	-	CASSLRVVGQPQHF	TGTGCCAGCAGCCTGCGGGTTGTTGGTCAGCCCCAGCATTTT
TRBJ2-3	many	TRBV20-1	-	CSACGTLDGTDTQYF	TGCAGTGCTTGCGGGACGCTTGATGGCACAGATACGCAGTATTTT
TRBJ2-1	-	TRBV18	TRBD2	CASSPPGLVGYNEQFF	TGTGCCAGCTCACCACCCGGACTAGTTGGCTACAATGAGCAGTTCTTC
TRBJ2-1	-	TRBV6-2/TRBV6-3	TRBD2	CASSYNGGSEQFF	TGTGCCAGCAGTTACAACGGCGGGAGTGAGCAGTTCTTC
TRBJ1-1	many	TRBV7-9	TRBD1	CASSLSPGQGDTEAFF	TGTGCCAGCAGCTTAAGCCCTGGACAGGGGGACACTGAAGCTTTCTTT
TRBJ1-1	few	TRBV7-9	-	CASSASGGNTEAFF	TGTGCCAGCAGCGCCTCGGGGGGTAACACTGAAGCTTTCTTT
TRBJ2-7	few	TRBV5-1	-	CASSLVGPGSDSYEQYF	TGCGCCAGCAGCTTGGTAGGCCCGGGATCCGACTCCTACGAGCAGTACTTC
TRBJ2-1	-	TRBV7-2	-	CASSPRGGGSYNEQFF	TGTGCCAGCAGCCCCAGAGGGGGAGGATCCTACAATGAGCAGTTCTTC
TRBJ1-3	few	TRBV11-1	-	CASSSWIYSDRRPTSGNTIYF	TGTGCCAGCAGCTCATGGATCTACTCGGACAGACGACCAACCTCTGGAAACACCATATATTTT
TRBJ1-1	-	TRBV20-1	-	CSARRVGLRLYTEAFF	TGCAGTGCTAGACGCGTAGGGCTACGTTTGTACACTGAAGCTTTCTTT
TRBJ2-5	-	TRBV4-3	TRBD2	CASSQDGGLEETQYF	TGCGCCAGCAGCCAAGATGGGGGACTAGAAGAGACCCAGTACTTC
TRBJ2-7	-	TRBV5-1	-	CASSLGSATYEQYF	TGCGCCAGCAGCTTAGGGTCGGCAACTTACGAGCAGTACTTC
TRBJ1-5	-	TRBV9	TRBD1	CASSATGANQPQHF	TGTGCCAGCAGCGCTACAGGGGCTAATCAGCCCCAGCATTTT
TRBJ2-7	-	TRBV5-5	TRBD2	CAISHLAGTSSYEQYF	TGTGCCATCAGCCACCTAGCGGGGACGAGCTCCTACGAGCAGTACTTC
TRBJ2-3	-	TRBV29-1	-	CSARRMVLEDTQYF	TGCAGCGCTCGGCGCATGGTCTTGGAGGATACGCAGTATTTT
TRBJ2-2	-	TRBV15	TRBD1	CATRIGQGDTGELFF	TGTGCCACCAGAATAGGACAGGGTGACACCGGGGAGCTGTTTTTT
TRBJ2-7	-	TRBV5-1	TRBD2	CASSGGTSGYEQYF	TGCGCCAGCAGCGGCGGGACTAGCGGCTACGAGCAGTACTTC
TRBJ2-4	-	TRBV20-1	TRBD2	CSARDSGGLAKNIQYF	TGCAGTGCTAGAGATAGCGGGGGACTAGCCAAAAACATTCAGTACTTC
TRBJ2-5	-	TRBV30	-	CAWVQGYQETQYF	TGTGCCTGGGTTCAGGGGTACCAAGAGACCCAGTACTTC
TRBJ1-2	many	TRBV6-2/TRBV6-3	-	CASSPPPETYGYTF	TGTGCCAGCAGCCCCCCCCCGGAAACCTATGGCTACACCTTC
TRBJ2-2	-	TRBV20-1	-	CSARDGPNTGELFF	TGCAGTGCTAGAGATGGACCCAACACCGGGGAGCTGTTTTTT
TRBJ1-2	-	TRBV5-8	-	CASSGGWGPSGYTF	TGTGCCAGCAGTGGGGGTTGGGGCCCCTCCGGCTACACCTTC
TRBJ2-1	-	TRBV4-2	TRBD2	CASSHGGTSGGNEQFF	TGTGCCAGCAGCCACGGAGGGACTAGCGGAGGCAATGAGCAGTTCTTC
TRBJ2-3	-	TRBV20-1	-	CSARDSRTTKTDTQYF	TGCAGTGCTAGAGATTCTAGAACCACAAAGACAGATACGCAGTATTTT
TRBJ2-3	many	TRBV11-2	TRBD2	CASSLSSGRGSDTQYF	TGTGCCAGCAGCTTATCCAGCGGGAGAGGGTCAGATACGCAGTATTTT